This is a list of T cell receptor beta chains from one sample in a study of T-cell memory formation after mild COVID-19. TCRdb recomputed calls from the 5' RACE reads with MiXCR, one row per CDR3 protein. The repertoire holds 250,000 to 350,000 distinct CDR3 sequences, 19% seen once, with under 25% in the top ten. Sequencing used PBMCs or a T cell subset sorted from them (not recorded which). The receptor set was obtained from a man aged 18 to 30 who had mild COVID-19 (a few samples of this study predate the infection). Cell type and time point are not known. Both conserved end residues are part of each CDR3. A D gene is named only where the DNA matches it firmly. Clone size, where shown, is once, few, many, or a class for clones that have expanded.

NA,few,TRBJ2-7,TRBV9,CASSVTETPYEQYF,TGTGCCAGCAGCGTAACAGAGACCCCCTACGAGCAGTACTTC
TRBD1,NA,TRBJ2-5,TRBV19,CASSITGQGWGETQYF,TGTGCCAGTAGTATAACCGGACAGGGCTGGGGCGAGACCCAGTACTTC
TRBD1,few,TRBJ2-2,TRBV7-9,CASSLIQGHTGELFF,TGTGCCAGCAGCTTAATACAGGGGCACACCGGGGAGCTGTTTTTT
NA,few,TRBJ2-7,TRBV27,CASKSQGAGVEQYF,TGTGCCAGCAAATCCCAGGGGGCGGGGGTCGAGCAGTACTTC
NA,few,TRBJ1-4,TRBV3-1,CASSQARNEKLFF,TGTGCCAGCAGCCAAGCAAGAAATGAAAAACTGTTTTTT
NA,NA,TRBJ2-1,TRBV5-1,CASSSAPGVDNEQFF,TGCGCCAGCAGCTCAGCCCCGGGAGTCGACAATGAGCAGTTCTTC
NA,NA,TRBJ2-7,TRBV5-1,CASSLGTPPREQYF,TGCGCCAGCAGCTTGGGGACCCCCCCCCGCGAGCAGTACTTC
NA,few,TRBJ2-2,TRBV9,CASSVVDGGPGELFF,TGTGCCAGCAGCGTAGTCGACGGGGGGCCCGGGGAGCTGTTTTTT
NA,NA,TRBJ2-2,TRBV7-9,CASSLGYRNTGELFF,TGTGCCAGCAGCTTAGGCTACAGGAACACCGGGGAGCTGTTTTTT
NA,NA,TRBJ1-1,TRBV5-1,CASSYAGGNTEAFF,TGCGCCAGCAGCTACGCTGGAGGGAACACTGAAGCTTTCTTT
TRBD1,NA,TRBJ2-2,TRBV28,CASSLGDRGHLGELFF,TGTGCCAGCAGTTTAGGGGACAGGGGGCATCTGGGGGAGCTGTTTTTT
NA,few,TRBJ2-5,TRBV7-2,CASSFSGVQETQYF,TGTGCCAGCAGTTTCTCAGGCGTACAAGAGACCCAGTACTTC
NA,NA,TRBJ1-2,TRBV27,CASRSTGWNYGYTF,TGTGCCAGCAGAAGCACAGGGTGGAACTATGGCTACACCTTC